The rows below give T cell receptor beta chains drawn from one sample of a study of persistence of HIV-infected CD4 T cells. Sequencing was performed with immunoSEQ multiplex PCR; in TCRdb, only in-frame clones are kept and a portion is missing. The table has about 40,000 clones, approximately 78% seen once; the top ten hold around 14%. The antigens these receptors bind are not known. Sequenced here: CD4+ T cells sorted from PBMCs after approximately 20-hour stimulation, sampled from a patient who received antiretroviral therapy. Source of these receptors: an adult man with HIV who was CMV-seropositive. CDR3s include the opening cysteine and the closing phenylalanine or tryptophan.

>TRBJ2-1|TRBV7-2
CASSLGAGMSSYNEQFF
>TRBJ1-2|TRBV5-4
CASSQGQGVNYGYTF
>TRBJ1-1|TRBV19
CASHTTLPNTEAFF
>TRBJ2-7|TRBV20-1
CSAYDRGRQYF
>TRBJ2-3|TRBV9
CASSVGGGGLPSTDTQYF
>TRBJ1-1|TRBV13
CASSLVGAGWETEAFF
>TRBJ2-3|TRBV10-3
CAISESDRVKSDTQYF
>TRBJ1-4|TRBV10-3
CATAGALRGEKLFF
>TRBJ2-7|TRBV18
CASSPSRGEQYF
>TRBJ1-2|TRBV3-1/TRBV3-2
CASSQEYGYTF
>TRBJ1-1|TRBV6-5
CASSRQGWPEAFF
>TRBJ1-5|TRBV6-1
CASSGTATYTNQPQHF
>TRBJ2-1|TRBV6-5
CASSLSGRAKNEQFF
>TRBJ2-7|TRBV10-3
CAISESPDEQYF
>TRBJ1-2|TRBV6-4
CASSDSNSLFRVGYTF
>TRBJ2-3|TRBV11-3
CASSLGLAGSTDTQYF
>TRBJ1-3|TRBV29-1
CSVRGGFSGNTIYF
>TRBJ2-3|TRBV6-5
CAGRTSGRTDTQYF
>TRBJ1-1|TRBV10-3
CAISDGNTEAFF
>TRBJ1-3|TRBV29-1
CSVWTDSSGNTIYF
>TRBJ1-4|TRBV5-1
CASSLGTGATNEKLFF
>TRBJ1-2|TRBV27
CASSLKAPGARGHYGYTF
>TRBJ1-4|TRBV30
CAWSVFGGAFFGTNEKLFF
>TRBJ1-2|TRBV4-3
CASSQERANYGYTF
>TRBJ1-2|TRBV2
CASSSIGYTF
>TRBJ1-6|TRBV6-4
CASSDSGNNSPLHF
>TRBJ2-5|TRBV29-1
CSVGTSNRVETQYF
>TRBJ2-3|TRBV18
CASSPGEGFTDTQYF
>TRBJ1-4|TRBV25-1
CASSDPLGGEKLFF
>TRBJ2-7|TRBV7-6
CASSSRMQGEQYF
>TRBJ2-2|TRBV19
CASSIGRTDRTRELFF
>TRBJ2-1|TRBV11-3
CASSGARDNEQFF
>TRBJ1-1|TRBV9
CASSGTMNTEAFF
>TRBJ2-7|TRBV6-1
CASSEHLAGDVEQYF
>TRBJ2-2|TRBV2
CASIRQGDGELFF
>TRBJ1-1|TRBV29-1
CSGRVTNTEAFF
>TRBJ2-7|TRBV2
CASKSEPSGVGGEQYF
>TRBJ1-5|TRBV7-8
CASSLEGRQGAYSNQPQHF
>TRBJ1-1|TRBV20-1
CSASWPGRTEAFF
>TRBJ2-4|TRBV7-9
CASSLAIQGDIAKNIQYF
>TRBJ1-1|TRBV5-8
CASSLWAGTEAFF
>TRBJ1-1|TRBV19
CASRGQGANTEAFF
>TRBJ2-5|TRBV9
CASSKRTGGSAETQYF
>TRBJ2-1|TRBV29-1
CSVSGTSGSDEQFF
>TRBJ2-3|TRBV9
CASSERLLSTDTQYF
>TRBJ2-4|TRBV25-1
CASSEASLSAKNIQYF
>TRBJ1-6|TRBV6-5
CASRAWDRYFSPLHF
>TRBJ2-3|TRBV24-1
CATSDLGKTSTDTQYF
>TRBJ1-1|TRBV6-6
CASSPTGTRNTEAFF
>TRBJ1-6|TRBV3-1/TRBV3-2
CASSVTPPIIHHNSPLHF
>TRBJ2-2|TRBV15
CATAAGLTVETGELFF
>TRBJ1-5|TRBV3-1/TRBV3-2
CATLPTGVKGNQPQHF
>TRBJ2-2|TRBV6-5
CASRGQRNTGELFF
>TRBJ1-1|TRBV6-5
CASSYEWDTEAFF
>TRBJ1-1|TRBV5-4
CASSPENRAGTEAFF